These 26 T cell receptor beta chains came from one sample sequenced in a study of OX40 agonist ivuxolimab in advanced cancers. Profiling relied on immunoSEQ multiplex PCR, and the TCRdb table lists in-frame clones only, not all of them. The sample has fewer than 25,000 clones; more than 70% are singletons. This specimen consisted of CD4+ or CD8+ T cells sorted from blood, obtained in a trial of the OX40 agonist ivuxolimab. The receptors shown here come from an adult with an advanced solid tumor such as melanoma, head and neck, liver or kidney cancer.

This clone was recorded a few times. This rearrangement joins TRBV5-6 to TRBJ1-1; possible D gene TRBD1, 6 bases. CDR3 length equals 15 residues. V was cut by 3 bases and J by 1 base, with 13 bases left in between. Germline V gives CDR1 SGHDT, CDR2 YYEEEE. This chain's CDR3 is CASSSYGRGNTEAFF. The CDR3 coding sequence is TGTGCCAGCAGCTCGTATGGCAGGGGGAACACTGAAGCTTTCTTT.

This chain connects TRBV19 to TRBJ1-3, with D unclear. V dropped 0 bases and J dropped 4 bases, with 10 bases sitting between them. Germline CDR1 is LNHDA and CDR2 is SQIVND (reference sequence). CDR3 length: 15 amino acids. The CDR3 nucleotides read TGTGCCAGTAGTATAGATCGAACGGCGGGAAACACCATATATTTT. Translation gives CASSIDRTAGNTIYF.

The chain recombines TRBV5-4 with TRBJ2-2, with D perhaps matching TRBD1 or TRBD2 (5 bases each). Trimming took off 3 bases at V and 7 bases at J, with 22 bases between the two ends. Germline-derived CDR1 and CDR2 are SGHNT and YYREEE (reference sequence). The CDR3 sequence is 17 residues long. In DNA form, the CDR3 reads TGTGCCAGCAGCTCTGGTTTGGGGGACGATCGGCACGGGGAGCTGTTTTTT. Translating gives CASSSGLGDDRHGELFF.

This sequence joins TRBV7-9 and TRBJ2-1; D not resolved. The CDR3 totals 15 residues. Germline-derived CDR1 and CDR2 are SEHNR and FQNEAQ (reference sequence). The V gene lost 1 base and the J gene lost 6 bases, with 13 bases spanning the gap. The CDR3 loop is CASSLDSPRVNEQFF. The CDR3 nucleotides read TGTGCCAGCAGCTTAGACTCTCCACGCGTCAATGAGCAGTTCTTC.

The gene calls are TRBV27 and TRBJ2-3, with 12 bases aligning to TRBD2. From germline, CDR1 is MNHEY and CDR2 SMNVEV (reference sequence). V gave up 8 bases and J gave up 2 bases; unmatched junction bases: 11. The CDR3 has 17 amino acids. CDR3 DNA sequence: TGTGCCAGCCGGCGGACTAGCGGGACAACCCTCACAGATACGCAGTATTTT. This codes for CASRRTSGTTLTDTQYF.

This chain connects TRBV7-9 to TRBJ1-2; TRBD1 matches at 7 bases. The trim removed 6 bases at V and 6 bases at J, leaving 13 bases unmatched. In germline, CDR1 is SEHNR, CDR2 FQNEAQ (reference sequence). This CDR3 has 15 residues. The CDR3 coding sequence is TGTGCCAGCAGTCTAAACGTGGGACAGACAAATGGCTACACCTTC. Protein product: CASSLNVGQTNGYTF.

The rearrangement uses TRBV18 and TRBJ1-5; tentative D call: TRBD1 (5 bases). There are 14 residues in the CDR3. Germline V gene sequence: CDR1 KGHSH, CDR2 LQKENI. V lost 2 bases, J lost 6 bases, and 11 bases lay in between. CDR3 coding DNA: TGTGCCAGCTCACCAGAGTCGAGGGGTCAGCCCCAGCATTTT. Translated: CASSPESRGQPQHF.

This chain uses TRBV5-1 with TRBJ1-2, with unresolved D. Germline loops: CDR1 SGHRS, CDR2 YFSETQ. This CDR3 is built from 13 residues. V shed 0 bases and J shed 3 bases, with 6 bases lying between them. The CDR3 spells CASSLGQDYGYTF. The CDR3 DNA is TGCGCCAGCAGCTTGGGGCAGGACTATGGCTACACCTTC.

The V call is TRBV7-8, the J call TRBJ2-5, with D possibly TRBD2 on 5 matching bases. The CDR3 has 15 residues. The V end lost 5 bases, the J end lost 5 bases, and 18 bases lay between the germline ends. Germline V lookup: CDR1 SGHVS, CDR2 FQNEAQ. The CDR3 DNA reads TGTGCCAGCAGCCTGCTGGAGACTACGGGGGAGACCCAGTACTTC. It specifies CASSLLETTGETQYF.

This chain uses TRBV2 with TRBJ2-5; D unresolved. The CDR3 sequence is 15 residues long. Trimming pared 3 bases from V and 1 base from J, leaving 12 bases between. Germline assignment: CDR1 SNHLY and CDR2 FYNNEI. The CDR3 nucleotides are TGTGCCAGCAGTGATTGGGTGCGGAGCCAAGAGACCCAGTACTTC. Translated, it gives CASSDWVRSQETQYF.

V gene TRBV7-2 combines with J gene TRBJ2-7; the match to TRBD1 covers 8 bases. J lost 0 bases, V lost 6 bases, and 4 bases had no gene match. The CDR3 is 14 residues long. Germline CDR1 is SGHTA and CDR2 is FQGNSA. CDR3 loop: CASRRGQGSYEQYF. The CDR3, as DNA: TGTGCCAGCAGAAGAGGACAGGGCTCCTACGAGCAGTACTTC. The full variable domain, in which reference TRBV7-2 and TRBJ2-7 provide the parts outside the CDR3, is GAGVSQSPSNKVTEKGKDVELRCDPISGHTALYWYRQSLGQGLEFLIYFQGNSAPDKSGLPSDRFSAERTGGSVSTLTIQRTQQEDSAVYLCASRRGQGSYEQYFGPGTRLTVT.

V is TRBV7-3 and J is TRBJ1-2; tentatively, D is TRBD1 (5 bases). CDR1 and CDR2 (germline): SGHTA, FQGTGA. This CDR3 spans 13 amino acids. Trimming stripped 0 bases from V and 8 bases from J, with 10 bases between. CDR3 nucleotides: TGTGCCAGCAGCTTAACCAGGGATGAGGGCTACACCTTC. It is translated as CASSLTRDEGYTF.

V is TRBV18 and J is TRBJ1-2; TRBD1 matches at 10 bases. The CDR3 consists of 16 residues. V shed 2 bases, J shed 5 bases, and the junction held 8 bases outside the gene matches. Germline V gives CDR1 KGHSH, CDR2 LQKENI. In DNA, the CDR3 is TGTGCCAGCTCACCATCCCTCGGACAGGGGGAGTATGGCTACACCTTC. Translation: CASSPSLGQGEYGYTF.

The DNA for the CDR3 is TGCGCCAGCAGCGGACAGGGGAGGCAGCCCCAGCATTTT. Its protein is CASSGQGRQPQHF. This chain links TRBV10-2 with TRBJ1-5, with 9 bases fitting TRBD1. The CDR3 runs 13 residues. The V segment lost 6 bases and the J segment 7 bases; nucleotides outside the gene matches: 4. Germline CDR1 reads WSHSY; CDR2 reads SAAADI.

V gene TRBV7-2 combines with J gene TRBJ2-5, with 15 bases identical to TRBD2. Germline V gives CDR1 SGHTA, CDR2 FQGNSA. Unmatched junction bases numbered 13, after V lost 4 bases and J lost 10 bases. The length of the CDR3 is 17 residues. The CDR3 spells CASSSGTSGGPRGGQYF. CDR3 DNA sequence: TGTGCCAGCAGCTCGGGGACTAGCGGGGGGCCTCGCGGGGGCCAGTACTTC.

This chain links TRBV29-1 with TRBJ1-2; unclear D gene. The CDR3 consists of 12 residues. V dropped 2 bases and J dropped 7 bases, with 11 bases sitting between them. CDR1 SQVTM and CDR2 ANQGSEA come from the germline V gene. This chain's CDR3 is CSVENSGFGYTF. DNA for the CDR3: TGCAGCGTTGAAAACTCCGGGTTTGGCTACACCTTC.

The chain recombines TRBV29-1 with TRBJ2-7; TRBD1 matches at 9 bases. This CDR3 region has 13 residues. V shed 6 bases, J shed 3 bases, and the junction held 6 bases outside the gene matches. Germline V gene sequence: CDR1 SQVTM, CDR2 ANQGSEA. Written as DNA, the CDR3 is TGCAGCGTCTCGGGACAGGGCGACTACGAGCAGTACTTC. It translates to CSVSGQGDYEQYF.

This clone was observed a few times. The V gene is TRBV11-2, the J gene TRBJ2-3, with 7 bases identical to TRBD1. This CDR3 is built from 14 residues. Germline V gene sequence: CDR1 SGHAT, CDR2 FQNNGV. V lost 5 bases and J lost 0; bases outside the gene matches: 2. CDR3 nucleotides: TGTGCCAGCAGCACAGGGGTTAGCACAGATACGCAGTATTTT. It is translated as CASSTGVSTDTQYF.

The genes are TRBV6-5 and TRBJ1-4; 8 bases line up with TRBD1. With 7 bases clipped from V and 7 bases from J, the junction kept 11 bases outside the gene matches. CDR1 and CDR2 from the germline V gene are MNHEY and SVGAGI. This CDR3 comprises 15 residues. The CDR3 region is CASTPTGVILEKLFF. The CDR3 bases are TGTGCCAGCACGCCGACAGGGGTAATTCTTGAAAAACTGTTTTTT.

J is TRBJ2-3 and V is TRBV7-2, with 13 bases lining up with TRBD2. The CDR3 totals 16 residues. Germline CDR1 reads SGHTA; CDR2 reads FQGNSA. J lost 4 bases, V lost 4 bases, and 5 bases had no gene match. The CDR3, as DNA: TGTGCCAGCAGCTCCACTAGCGGGGGGGCCGCAGATACGCAGTATTTT. Translated, it gives CASSSTSGGAADTQYF.

The rearrangement links TRBV27 to TRBJ1-1, with D unclear. From germline, CDR1 is MNHEY and CDR2 SMNVEV (reference sequence). Trimming pared 2 bases from V and 5 bases from J, leaving 9 bases between. The CDR3 loop spans 13 amino acids. The CDR3, as DNA: TGTGCCAGCAGTTTAAAGGTGGAGACTGAAGCTTTCTTT. Amino acids: CASSLKVETEAFF.

The J gene is TRBJ2-7, the V gene TRBV27; TRBD2 might be the D (6 bases). Germline CDR1 reads MNHEY; CDR2 reads SMNVEV (reference sequence). The CDR3 is 17 residues long. V lost 6 bases, J lost 4 bases, and 25 bases lay in between. CDR3 nucleotide sequence: TGTGCCAGCAGCAAAAGGTGGGCCGAAGCGGGCATTTACGAGCAGTACTTC. It is translated as CASSKRWAEAGIYEQYF.

J is TRBJ1-6 and V is TRBV6-5; no definite D call. The CDR3 is 15 amino acids. Germline V gene sequence: CDR1 MNHEY, CDR2 SVGAGI. The germline V and J ends were trimmed by 7 bases and 7 bases, with 17 bases remaining between them. The CDR3 DNA sequence: TGTGCCAGCACCTCTAGCCCCGGACTAAATTCACCCCTCCACTTT. Its translation is CASTSSPGLNSPLHF.

The chain couples TRBV15 to TRBJ1-5, with 7 nucleotides matching TRBD1. This CDR3 comprises 14 residues. Trimming took 1 base from V and 7 from J; bases not matched to a gene: 4. Per germline, CDR1 LNHNV and CDR2 YYDKDF (reference sequence). The CDR3, as DNA: TGTGCCACCAGCAGAGCAAGACAGGGCCAGCCCCAGCATTTT. This sequence encodes CATSRARQGQPQHF.

The rearrangement links TRBV4-3 to TRBJ2-7; TRBD2 matches 7 bases. After removal of 0 bases from V and 7 bases from J, the junction contained 9 bases not matched to a gene. Germline V lookup: CDR1 LGHNA, CDR2 YSLEER. The CDR3 has 15 residues. CDR3 sequence reads: CASSQDRTSGSEQYF. In nucleotides, the CDR3 is TGCGCCAGCAGCCAAGATAGGACTAGTGGTTCGGAGCAGTACTTC.

This chain links TRBV9 with TRBJ1-3, with a tentative D call TRBD1 (6 bases). This CDR3 comprises 14 residues. V was shortened by 2 bases and J by 4 bases, with 10 bases between the two germline ends. Germline assignment: CDR1 SGDLS and CDR2 YYNGEE. In DNA form, the CDR3 reads TGTGCCAGCAGCGTCAGGGGCTCGGGAAACACCATATATTTT. Residues: CASSVRGSGNTIYF.